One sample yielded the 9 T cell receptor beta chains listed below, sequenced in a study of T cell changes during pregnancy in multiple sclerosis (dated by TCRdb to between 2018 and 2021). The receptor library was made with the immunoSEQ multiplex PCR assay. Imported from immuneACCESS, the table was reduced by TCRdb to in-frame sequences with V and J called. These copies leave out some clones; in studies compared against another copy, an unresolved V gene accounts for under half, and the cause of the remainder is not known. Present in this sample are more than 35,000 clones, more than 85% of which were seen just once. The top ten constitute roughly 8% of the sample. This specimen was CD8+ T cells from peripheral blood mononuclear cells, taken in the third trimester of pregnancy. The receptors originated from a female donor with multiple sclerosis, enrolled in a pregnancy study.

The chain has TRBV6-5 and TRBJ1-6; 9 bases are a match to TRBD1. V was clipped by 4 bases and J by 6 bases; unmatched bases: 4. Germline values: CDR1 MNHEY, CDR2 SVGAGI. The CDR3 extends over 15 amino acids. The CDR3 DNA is TGTGCCAGCAGTTGGGGACAGGGCGGTAATTCACCCCTCCACTTT. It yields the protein CASSWGQGGNSPLHF.

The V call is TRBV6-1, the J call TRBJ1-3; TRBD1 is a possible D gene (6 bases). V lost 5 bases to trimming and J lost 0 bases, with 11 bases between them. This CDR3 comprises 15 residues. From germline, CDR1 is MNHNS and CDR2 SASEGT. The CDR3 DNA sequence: TGTGCCAGCAGTTGGGACACCGACTCTGGAAACACCATATATTTT. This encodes CASSWDTDSGNTIYF.

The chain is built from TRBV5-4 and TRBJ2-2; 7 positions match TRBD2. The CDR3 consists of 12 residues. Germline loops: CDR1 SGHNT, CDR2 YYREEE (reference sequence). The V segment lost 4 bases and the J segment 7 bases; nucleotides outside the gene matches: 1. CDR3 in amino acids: CASSPGGGELFF. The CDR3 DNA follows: TGTGCCAGCAGCCCGGGGGGCGGGGAGCTGTTTTTT.

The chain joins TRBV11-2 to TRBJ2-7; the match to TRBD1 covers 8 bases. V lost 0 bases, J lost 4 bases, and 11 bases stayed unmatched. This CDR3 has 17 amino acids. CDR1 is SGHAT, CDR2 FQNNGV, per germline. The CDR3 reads CASSLEGVGQGFYEQYF. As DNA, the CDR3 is TGTGCCAGCAGCTTAGAGGGGGTAGGACAGGGTTTTTACGAGCAGTACTTC. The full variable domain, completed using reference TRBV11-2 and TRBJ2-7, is EAGVAQSPRYKIIEKRQSVAFWCNPISGHATLYWYQQILGQGPKLLIQFQNNGVVDDSQLPKDRFSAERLKGVDSTLKIQPAKLEDSAVYLCASSLEGVGQGFYEQYFGPGTRLTVT.

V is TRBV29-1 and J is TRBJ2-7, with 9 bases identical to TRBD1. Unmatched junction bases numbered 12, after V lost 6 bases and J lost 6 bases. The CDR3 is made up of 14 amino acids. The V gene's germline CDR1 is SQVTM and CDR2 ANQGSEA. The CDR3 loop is CSVGPGTGLAEQYF. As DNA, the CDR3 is TGCAGCGTGGGCCCCGGGACAGGGTTGGCCGAGCAGTACTTC.

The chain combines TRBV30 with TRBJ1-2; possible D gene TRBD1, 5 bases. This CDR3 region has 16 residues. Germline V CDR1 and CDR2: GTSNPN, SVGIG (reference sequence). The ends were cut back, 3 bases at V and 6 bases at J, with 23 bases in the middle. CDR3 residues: CAWSRVDPSKGDGYTF. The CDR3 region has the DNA TGTGCCTGGAGCCGGGTCGATCCCTCTAAAGGGGATGGCTACACCTTC.

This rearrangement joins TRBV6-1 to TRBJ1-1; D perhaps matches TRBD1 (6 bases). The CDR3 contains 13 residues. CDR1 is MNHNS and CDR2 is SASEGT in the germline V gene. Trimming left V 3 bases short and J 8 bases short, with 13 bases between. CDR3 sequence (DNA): TGTGCCAGCAGTGACTCGGACAGAGAAGAAGCTTTCTTT. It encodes CASSDSDREEAFF.

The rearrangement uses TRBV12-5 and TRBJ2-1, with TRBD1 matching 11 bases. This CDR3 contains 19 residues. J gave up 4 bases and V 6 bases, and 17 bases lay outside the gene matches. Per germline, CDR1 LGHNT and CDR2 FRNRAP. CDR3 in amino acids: CASGGQGETESGGYNEQFF. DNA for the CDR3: TGTGCTAGTGGGGGACAGGGGGAGACTGAGAGCGGCGGATACAATGAGCAGTTCTTC.

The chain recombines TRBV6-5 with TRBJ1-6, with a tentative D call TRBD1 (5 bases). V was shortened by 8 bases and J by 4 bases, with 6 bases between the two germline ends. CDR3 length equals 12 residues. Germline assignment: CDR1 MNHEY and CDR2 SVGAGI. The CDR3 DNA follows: TGTGCCAGCGGGGCTTATAATTCACCCCTCCACTTT. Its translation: CASGAYNSPLHF.